These 2 T cell receptor beta chains share one sample of origin, sequenced in a study of T cell clonality in common variable immunodeficiency. Only in-frame clones appear in the TCRdb table, and some are missing; sequencing was by immunoSEQ multiplex PCR. Listed for the sample are under 50,000 clones, none seen a single time. Sequencing was carried out using peripheral blood mononuclear cells. The receptors derive from a person aged 18 to 75 in good health.

In its sample, this clone was seen many times. CDR3 DNA (partial): TGTGCCAGCAGCTTTAGTTGGCGGGGGGTAAATGAG. Amino acids: CASSFSWRGVNE. The whole CDR3 protein reads CASSFSWRGVNEQFF. The chain couples TRBV7-2 to TRBJ2-1; 8 bases agree with TRBD2. Sequencing ends 3 residues short of the CDR3 end; the germline J gene provides the rest. From germline, CDR1 is SGHTA and CDR2 FQGNSA. The CDR3 contains 15 residues. V lost 3 bases, J lost 7 bases, and 8 bases stayed unmatched.

Ten or more counts support this clone. The read ends 3 residues before the CDR3 terminus; that terminus is restored from the germline J gene. The chain employs TRBV18 and TRBJ2-7; 8 nucleotides line up with TRBD2. V trimming: 4 bases; J trimming: 5 bases; junction bases outside the gene matches: 10. The germline gives CDR1 KGHSH, CDR2 LQKENI. The CDR3 extends over 15 amino acids. CDR3 DNA, as far as it was read: TGTGCCAGCTCACTGACGAGCGGGGGCCGCAACGAG. This translates into CASSLTSGGRNE. The whole CDR3 sequence is CASSLTSGGRNEQYF.